This T cell receptor beta chain is from a study of T cell responses to AZD1222 COVID-19 vaccine. Study-wide points: Dominant at 160-218 and 743-854, vaccine-associated CD4 TCRs also spanned spike. The peak T cell response came first, and repertoires were sampled only after it.

Generated by immunoSEQ multiplex PCR, the TCRdb table keeps only in-frame clones and is missing some. This repertoire shows approximately 110,000 clones, around nine tenths found once; its top ten account for roughly 2.5%. Worth noting for this clone: Its antigen is undetermined.

The V gene lost 3 bases and the J gene lost 5 bases, with 10 bases spanning the gap. CDR1 and CDR2 from the germline V gene are SGHTA and FQGTGA. CDR3 length: 13 amino acids. This sample comprised peripheral blood, obtained 28 days after the second AZD1222 dose. V gene TRBV7-3 combines with J gene TRBJ1-1, with D tentatively TRBD1 (6 bases). This clonotype was obtained from an adult who received the AZD1222 COVID-19 vaccine. CDR3 in amino acids: CASSFTGRTEAFF. In DNA form, the CDR3 reads TGTGCCAGCAGCTTTACAGGGCGTACTGAAGCTTTCTTT.